This TCR beta chain was sequenced during a study of shared clonotypes between healthy human individuals. Whole-study results and caveats: Despite large depth, sorted-subset datasets appeared incompletely sequenced. Clonotypes not shared had lower generation probabilities than those common to all four donors. Sampling covered nothing but blood. Tissue TCR repertoires likely differ from those found in blood.

This clone has a single count. Its specificity is not known. Genomic DNA of each subset was evenly split across several immunoSEQ plates. Repertoires were generated with immunoSEQ multiplex PCR, while TCRdb's copy carries only in-frame clones and drops some. Counted here are millions of clones, approximately 95% occurring once; the ten biggest clones make up roughly 0.36%. CDR1 is SGHVS, CDR2 FQNEAQ, per germline. The ends lost 6 bases at V and 0 bases at J; junction bases unmatched: 8. The CDR3 is 15 amino acids. The specimen sequenced was naive CD4+ T cells from PBMCs. Subset defined: CD45RA+ positively selected. The receptor was derived from a man between 18 and 35 years old in good health. Some clones in this sample may be carry-over from other donors' samples. V usage is TRBV7-8 and J usage is TRBJ2-7; 7 bases map to TRBD2. CDR3 nucleotide sequence: TGTGCCAGCAGTTTCGAGCGGGGATCCTCCTACGAGCAGTACTTC. Its translation: CASSFERGSSYEQYF.